A selection of T cell receptor beta chains follows, all from one sample in a study of blood T cell repertoires in COVID-19. Clones were sequenced by immunoSEQ multiplex PCR, and TCRdb holds only the in-frame ones, with some missing. The repertoire holds about 220,000 clones, with under 90% as singletons. The sample comprised peripheral blood. The receptor source for this set is a woman in her thirties or forties with active or convalescent COVID-19. Each CDR3 is given with its conserved first and last residue. The D gene is left open where the match is weak. For some rows the clone size is stated as once, few or many, or as a class when expanded; others skip it.

d_call	v_call	clone_size	j_call	cdr3_aa	cdr3_nt
TRBD1	TRBV2	-	TRBJ2-7	CASSDRGSAYEQYF	TGTGCCAGCAGTGACAGGGGGAGTGCCTACGAGCAGTACTTC
TRBD1	TRBV19	-	TRBJ2-3	CASSTQGSTDTQYF	TGTGCCAGTAGTACACAGGGGTCCACAGATACGCAGTATTTT
TRBD2	TRBV27	-	TRBJ2-3	CASSSIGLAGGRTDTQYF	TGTGCCAGCAGTTCCATAGGGCTAGCGGGAGGGCGGACAGATACGCAGTATTTT
TRBD1	TRBV6-6	few	TRBJ1-2	CASSYSNGQAGYTF	TGTGCCAGCAGTTACTCGAATGGACAGGCTGGCTACACCTTC
TRBD2	TRBV7-2	-	TRBJ2-3	CASSFRLAGLTDTQYF	TGTGCCAGCAGTTTTAGACTAGCGGGTCTCACAGATACGCAGTATTTT
-	TRBV9	-	TRBJ1-1	CASSVEGSRGTEAFF	TGTGCCAGCAGCGTAGAAGGCAGTCGGGGCACTGAAGCTTTCTTT
-	TRBV5-1	-	TRBJ1-2	CASSWGRGGRDYGYTF	TGCGCCAGCAGCTGGGGGCGCGGGGGGCGTGACTATGGCTACACCTTC
TRBD1	TRBV18	-	TRBJ2-3	CASSPPAQGADTQYF	TGTGCCAGCTCACCACCGGCACAGGGGGCAGATACGCAGTATTTT
-	TRBV11-3	-	TRBJ2-4	CASSLGVAELAKNIQYF	TGTGCCAGCAGCTTAGGGGTAGCGGAGTTAGCCAAAAACATTCAGTACTTC
-	TRBV11-3	-	TRBJ1-1	CASSFKGKGMNTEAFF	TGTGCCAGCAGCTTCAAGGGGAAGGGGATGAACACTGAAGCTTTCTTT
TRBD1	TRBV5-4	-	TRBJ1-2	CASSLGTGGPNGYTF	TGTGCCAGCAGCTTGGGGACAGGGGGCCCAAATGGCTACACCTTC
-	TRBV5-1	-	TRBJ1-1	CASRVTGRTEAFF	TGCGCCAGCAGGGTCACAGGGCGAACTGAAGCTTTCTTT
TRBD1	TRBV7-2	many	TRBJ1-2	CASSLTGETYGYTF	TGTGCCAGCAGCCTGACAGGGGAAACATATGGCTACACCTTC
-	TRBV30	-	TRBJ1-6	CAWETGTITTTNSPLHF	TGTGCCTGGGAAACCGGGACAATAACCACTACTAATTCACCCCTCCACTTT
TRBD2	TRBV5-8	-	TRBJ2-1	CASSFHPGLAYNEQFF	TGTGCCAGCAGCTTTCACCCGGGACTAGCCTACAATGAGCAGTTCTTC
-	TRBV9	-	TRBJ2-5	CASSVAPGETQYF	TGTGCCAGCAGCGTAGCTCCGGGGGAGACCCAGTACTTC
TRBD1	TRBV7-3	few	TRBJ1-6	CASSFRDSNSPLHF	TGTGCCAGCAGCTTCCGGGACAGTAATTCACCCCTCCACTTT
TRBD1	TRBV9	-	TRBJ1-2	CASSGGTGGYYGYTF	TGTGCCAGCAGCGGCGGGACAGGGGGCTACTATGGCTACACCTTC
-	TRBV7-2	-	TRBJ1-1	CASSREVLRVVNTEAFF	TGTGCCAGCAGCCGCGAGGTCTTGAGGGTAGTGAACACTGAAGCTTTCTTT
-	TRBV11-2	few	TRBJ2-7	CASSLGSIYEQYF	TGTGCCAGCAGCTTGGGTAGCATCTACGAGCAGTACTTC
-	TRBV30	-	TRBJ1-2	CAWSPGLPNYGYTF	TGTGCCTGGAGCCCAGGCCTCCCTAACTATGGCTACACCTTC
TRBD2	TRBV9	-	TRBJ2-7	CASSRASGARGEQYF	TGTGCCAGCAGCAGGGCTAGCGGGGCCCGGGGGGAGCAGTACTTC